These 8 T cell receptor beta chains were sequenced from one sample in a study of T-cell reconstitution after alpha-beta-depleted transplantation in children. A TCRbeta library incorporating unique molecular identifiers was prepared. TCRdb redid the calling of the PCR reads with MiXCR, one entry per CDR3 protein. In the table there are 250,000 to 400,000 distinct CDR3 sequences, 23% of which are singletons. Specimen: PBMCs, mostly from graft donor cells, collected 180 days after TCRalphabeta/CD19-depleted stem cell transplant. The receptors were gathered from a male patient between 5 and 17 years old who had a stem cell transplant for acute lymphoblastic leukemia, so the T cells may come from the graft donor.

The chain joins TRBV20-1 to TRBJ2-4, with 7 bases aligning to TRBD1. Trimming at V came to 4 bases and at J to 0 bases, leaving 3 bases not matched to a gene. The CDR3 covers 14 residues. Per the germline V gene, CDR1 is DFQATT and CDR2 is SNEGSKA (reference sequence). This CDR3 reads CSANTGVAKNIQYF. The CDR3 nucleotides read TGCAGTGCTAACACAGGGGTAGCCAAAAACATTCAGTACTTC.

The chain is built from TRBV5-1 and TRBJ1-1, with a weak D call TRBD1 (5 bases). The CDR3 is made up of 16 amino acids. Germline V gene lookup returns CDR1 SGHRS and CDR2 YFSETQ. With 4 bases removed from V and 0 bases from J, the gap between germline ends came to 16 bases. This CDR3 is CASSLRQPRLNTEAFF. For the CDR3, the DNA is TGCGCCAGCAGCCTTAGACAGCCTAGGCTGAACACTGAAGCTTTCTTT.

A few counts support this clonotype. CDR3 residues: CASNPGGALYLETQYF. For the CDR3, the DNA is TGTGCCAGCAATCCAGGGGGCGCTTTATATTTGGAGACCCAGTACTTC. V is TRBV6-1 and J is TRBJ2-5; 8 bases line up with TRBD1. Germline V gene data show CDR1 as MNHNS and CDR2 as SASEGT. The V segment lost 7 bases and the J segment 5 bases; nucleotides outside the gene matches: 15. CDR3 length: 16 amino acids.

The V and J genes are TRBV13 and TRBJ2-3, with TRBD2 as a possible D gene (7 bases). The CDR3 consists of 19 residues. With 5 bases removed from V and 1 base from J, the gap between germline ends came to 25 bases. The germline gives CDR1 PRHDT, CDR2 FYEKMQ (reference sequence). The DNA of the CDR3 is TGTGCCAGCAGCGCGCCGACTAGCCAGGGGCTGTGGGGCACAGATACGCAGTATTTT. This codes for CASSAPTSQGLWGTDTQYF.

The chain uses TRBV10-2 and TRBJ2-5; tentative D call: TRBD1 (5 bases). V lost 2 bases and J lost 3, with 16 bases in between. The CDR3 is made up of 16 amino acids. CDR1 is WSHSY, CDR2 SAAADI, per germline. The DNA of the CDR3 is TGCGCCAGCAGTGAGACCAGGGTTAGACGGGAAGAGACCCAGTACTTC. Its translation is CASSETRVRREETQYF.

The sample holds a few counts of this clonotype. Written as DNA, the CDR3 is TGCAGCGGGGGCCTCTACAATGAGCAGTTCTTC. Residues: CSGGLYNEQFF. The chain joins TRBV29-1 to TRBJ2-1, with TRBD1 as a possible D gene (5 bases). CDR1 and CDR2 (germline): SQVTM, ANQGSEA. This CDR3 is 11 amino acids long. V gave up 7 bases and J gave up 3 bases, with 7 bases separating them.

This clonotype was picked up many times. This chain joins TRBV2 and TRBJ1-5; D not certain. There are 16 residues in the CDR3. Germline V gene data show CDR1 as SNHLY and CDR2 as FYNNEI. Trimming removed 6 bases at V and 3 bases at J, with 18 bases between. The CDR3: CASRSTFPDPNQPQHF. CDR3 sequence (DNA): TGTGCCAGCAGATCGACCTTCCCCGATCCCAATCAGCCCCAGCATTTT. Using reference TRBV2 and TRBJ1-5 for the parts outside the CDR3, the full variable domain is EPEVTQTPSHQVTQMGQEVILRCVPISNHLYFYWYRQILGQKVEFLVSFYNNEISEKSEIFDDQFSVERPDGSNFTLKIRSTKLEDSAMYFCASRSTFPDPNQPQHFGDGTRLSIL.

This clonotype was found many times. This rearrangement joins TRBV5-4 to TRBJ2-2; the D is unclear. Germline-derived CDR1 and CDR2 are SGHNT and YYREEE (reference sequence). The CDR3 is 14 amino acids. Trimming removed 0 bases at V and 4 bases at J, with 7 bases between. CDR3 DNA: TGTGCCAGCAGCTTGGGTGGGCCCACCGGGGAGCTGTTTTTT. It translates to CASSLGGPTGELFF.